The 21 T cell receptor beta chains below were found in one sample sequenced in a study of precursors of human CD4 cytotoxic T cells. MiXCR, applied by TCRdb to the reads, yields one record per CDR3 protein. The sample contains 490 or so distinct CDR3 sequences, about 15% of which appear only once. Bulk UMI-based sequencing covered sorted CD4+ central memory, effector memory, IL-7R-high and IL-7R-negative TEMRA subsets. The sequenced material came from memory CD4+ T cells from blood (PBMCs). The origin of the receptors is a human donor in good health.

This clonotype was found a few times. The rearrangement joins TRBV11-2 to TRBJ2-5; weak D call: TRBD2 (6 bases). Trimming removed 1 base at V and 5 bases at J, with 14 bases between. Looked up from germline, CDR1 is SGHAT and CDR2 is FQNNGV. The CDR3 has 15 amino acids. DNA for the CDR3: TGTGCCAGCAGCTTAGGCGGGATGTCGGGGGAGACCCAGTACTTC. Translating gives CASSLGGMSGETQYF.

The genes are TRBV10-3 and TRBJ1-2; possibly TRBD1 for D (5 bases). Looked up from germline, CDR1 is ENHRY and CDR2 is SYGVKD. V lost 5 bases, J lost 8 bases, and 18 bases lay in between. The CDR3 is 14 residues long. CDR3 nucleotides: TGTGCCATCAGTCTGCCAGGGCAGCTAGGGGGCTACACCTTC. Protein: CAISLPGQLGGYTF.

This chain links TRBV10-3 with TRBJ2-3; D possibly matches TRBD1 or TRBD2 (6 bases each). CDR3 length: 14 amino acids. V was cut by 8 bases and J by 3 bases, with 15 bases left in between. The germline CDR1 and CDR2 sequences are ENHRY and SYGVKD. CDR3: CAIGGGNPTDTQYF. The DNA for the CDR3 is TGTGCCATCGGGGGCGGGAATCCAACAGATACGCAGTATTTT.

This clonotype is large (0.1 to 1%) by share. The chain has TRBV3-1 and TRBJ2-2, with TRBD2 as a possible D gene (5 bases). The V end was cut by 4 bases, the J end by 5 bases, with 11 bases between. Germline-derived CDR1 and CDR2 are LGHDT and YNNKEL (reference sequence). CDR3 length: 14 residues. CDR3 sequence reads: CASSLRGKTGELFF. The CDR3 nucleotides are TGTGCCAGCAGCCTTCGGGGAAAAACCGGGGAGCTGTTTTTT.

In its sample, this clonotype was seen a few times. The chain employs TRBV7-6 and TRBJ2-5, with D possibly being TRBD2 (6 bases). This CDR3 spans 15 amino acids. Per germline, CDR1 SGHVS and CDR2 FNYEAQ. The V gene lost 2 bases and the J gene lost 4 bases, with 14 bases spanning the gap. CDR3 in amino acids: CASSLMAVGGETQYF. The CDR3 nucleotides are TGTGCCAGCAGCTTAATGGCGGTGGGGGGAGAGACCCAGTACTTC.

The J gene is TRBJ1-4, the V gene TRBV27; D is unclear. Germline V CDR1 and CDR2: MNHEY, SMNVEV (reference sequence). Trimming removed 6 bases from V and 7 bases from J, with 18 bases in between. The CDR3 totals 15 residues. The CDR3 sequence: CASRGLGRESEKLFF. CDR3 in DNA: TGTGCCAGCAGAGGGCTGGGGAGGGAGAGTGAAAAACTGTTTTTT.

This clonotype was counted between two and nine times. The chain joins TRBV5-6 to TRBJ2-3, with 11 bases that match TRBD2. Germline trimming cut 5 bases from V and 1 base from J; bases unmatched to any gene: 6. The CDR3 is made up of 16 amino acids. Germline lookup yields CDR1 SGHDT and CDR2 YYEEEE. The DNA for the CDR3 is TGTGCCAGCAGTCCATCGGGACTAGCGGGCACAGATACGCAGTATTTT. As protein: CASSPSGLAGTDTQYF.

This clonotype was counted once. In this CDR3 the conserved last residue, phenylalanine or tryptophan, is missing, so a read error is likely. The rearrangement joins TRBV5-5 to TRBJ1-2, with 7 bases that match TRBD1. Unmatched junction bases numbered 6, after V lost 0 bases and J lost 7 bases. The germline V gene encodes CDR1 SGHKS and CDR2 YYEKEE (reference sequence). The CDR3 length is 14 residues. The CDR3 spells CASSLVGQASGYTV. In nucleotides, the CDR3 is TGTGCCAGCAGCTTGGTAGGACAGGCCTCTGGCTACACCGTC.

This clonotype was observed a single time. The final CDR3 position lacks the conserved phenylalanine or tryptophan, pointing to a likely read error. This rearrangement joins TRBV5-1 to TRBJ2-6; 7 bases are shared with TRBD1. J lost 0 bases, V lost 0 bases, and 0 bases had no gene match. CDR3 length: 16 amino acids. Germline-derived CDR1 and CDR2 are SGHRS and YFSETQ. CDR3 in DNA: TGCGCCAGCAGCTTGGGACAGGGCTCTGGGGCCAACGTCCTGACTGTC. As protein: CASSLGQGSGANVLTV.

This sequence joins TRBV5-1 and TRBJ2-5, with a tentative D call TRBD2 (6 bases). CDR3 length: 16 residues. Between the trimmed V and J ends, which lost 2 bases and 1 base, there was a span of 15 bases. Per germline, CDR1 SGHRS and CDR2 YFSETQ. The CDR3 spells CASSFGASESQETQYF. In nucleotides, the CDR3 is TGCGCCAGCAGCTTCGGGGCTAGCGAGTCCCAAGAGACCCAGTACTTC.

This clonotype is judged large. This chain uses TRBV10-3 with TRBJ2-7; 13 bases map to TRBD2. J lost 5 bases, V lost 7 bases, and 5 bases had no gene match. This CDR3 region has 14 residues. The germline gives CDR1 ENHRY, CDR2 SYGVKD. The CDR3 DNA sequence: TGTGCCATCACCGCGGGACTAGCGGGGAACGAGCAGTACTTC. It translates to CAITAGLAGNEQYF.

The chain combines TRBV2 with TRBJ2-3; 8 bases match TRBD1. The V gene end was trimmed by 6 bases and the J gene end by 0 bases; junction bases not matched to a gene: 5. From germline, CDR1 is SNHLY and CDR2 FYNNEI. The length of the CDR3 is 15 residues. The CDR3 reads CASSRDRTSTDTQYF. The CDR3 nucleotides read TGTGCCAGCAGCCGGGACAGGACTAGCACAGATACGCAGTATTTT.

A word on this clonotype: The junction shows a germline mismatch at one end, possibly a read error. This chain uses TRBV7-2 with TRBJ1-1, with no clear D. Germline V gives CDR1 SGHTA, CDR2 FQGNSA. The CDR3 is 14 residues long. The CDR3 loop is CASCLVFTNTEAFF. The CDR3 coding sequence is TGTGCCAGCTGCTTAGTGTTCACGAACACTGAAGCTTTCTTT. Supplemented by reference TRBV7-2 and TRBJ1-1, the full variable domain reads GAGVSQSPSNKVTEKGKDVELRCDPISGHTALYWYRQSLGQGLEFLIYFQGNSAPDKSGLPSDRFSAERTGGSVSTLTIQRTQQEDSAVYLCASCLVFTNTEAFFGQGTRLTVV.

About this clonotype: A single base separates this from a much larger clone, so it may be a read error. This sequence joins TRBV6-6 and TRBJ2-3, with D unresolved. Per the germline V gene, CDR1 is MNHNY and CDR2 is SVGAGI (reference sequence). Trimming removed 6 bases from V and 3 bases from J, with 10 bases in between. The CDR3 runs 13 residues. This chain's CDR3 is CASSLGRTDTQYF. CDR3 DNA sequence: TGTGCCAGCAGCCTTGGACGTACAGATACGCAGTATTTT.

The chain carries TRBV12-3 or TRBV12-4 and TRBJ1-1, with D maybe TRBD1 (5 bases). The CDR3 runs to 13 residues. V lost 3 bases and J 1 base, leaving 6 bases between the germline ends. The DNA for the CDR3 is TGTGCCAGCAGTTTGACAGCGAACACTGAAGCTTTCTTT. Amino acid sequence: CASSLTANTEAFF.

This chain links TRBV21-1 with TRBJ2-1; the table's D gene call, TRBD1, was not cross checked with the DNA. TRBV21-1 is an annotated pseudogene. The CDR3 loop spans 15 amino acids. CDR3 bases: TGTGCCAGCACCCCAACCGGGACACTCAACAATGAGCAGTTCTTC. This gives the protein CASTPTGTLNNEQFF.

There are a few counts of this clonotype. V usage is TRBV28 and J usage is TRBJ2-7; unclear D gene. The CDR3 contains 12 residues. V was trimmed by 4 bases and J by 7 bases, leaving 11 bases between them. CDR1 and CDR2 from the germline V gene are MDHEN and SYDVKM. The CDR3 DNA reads as TGTGCCAGCAGTTCTTCAGTAGTAGAGCAGTACTTC. Translation gives CASSSSVVEQYF.

Within the sample, this clonotype is large. The chain combines TRBV7-3 with TRBJ2-1, with a possible D match to TRBD1 (5 bases). CDR1 is SGHTA and CDR2 is FQGTGA in the germline V gene. The CDR3 totals 15 residues. The V end lost 3 bases, the J end lost 0 bases, and 9 bases lay between the germline ends. The DNA for the CDR3 is TGTGCCAGCAGCTTCAGGGTCACCTCCTACAATGAGCAGTTCTTC. It yields the protein CASSFRVTSYNEQFF.

J is TRBJ2-7 and V is TRBV5-1, with D tentatively TRBD1 (5 bases). The germline V and J ends were trimmed by 4 bases and 2 bases, with 13 bases remaining between them. Germline V gene sequence: CDR1 SGHRS, CDR2 YFSETQ. The CDR3 extends over 14 amino acids. CDR3 region: CASSRSQGTYEQYF. CDR3 coding DNA: TGCGCCAGCAGCCGTAGTCAGGGTACCTACGAGCAGTACTTC. Filled out from reference TRBV5-1 and TRBJ2-7, the complete variable domain reads KAGVTQTPRYLIKTRGQQVTLSCSPISGHRSVSWYQQTPGQGLQFLFEYFSETQRNKGNFPGRFSGRQFSNSRSEMNVSTLELGDSALYLCASSRSQGTYEQYFGPGTRLTVT.

This clonotype was found a few times. This rearrangement joins TRBV3-1 to TRBJ1-2, with D possibly TRBD1 on 6 matching bases. This CDR3 has 14 residues. Between the trimmed V and J ends, which lost 3 bases and 5 bases, there was a span of 13 bases. The germline gives CDR1 LGHDT, CDR2 YNNKEL (reference sequence). Written as DNA, the CDR3 is TGTGCCAGCAGCCAGGGGGCAATTACTTATGGCTACACCTTC. This encodes CASSQGAITYGYTF.

This sequence joins TRBV2 and TRBJ1-1; weak D call: TRBD1 (6 bases). CDR3 size: 14 residues. The germline V gene has CDR1 SNHLY and CDR2 FYNNEI. The V and J ends lost 7 bases and 6 bases respectively, with 18 bases between them. CDR3 protein: CASIGGGIVPEAFF. CDR3 coding DNA: TGTGCCAGCATAGGAGGGGGGATCGTCCCTGAAGCTTTCTTT.